This is a list of T cell receptor beta chains from one sample in a study of CD8 T cells in ankylosing spondylitis. TCRdb re-called the 5' RACE reads with MiXCR, one entry per CDR3 protein. Of around 250,000 distinct CDR3 sequences listed, around a tenth were seen once; the top ten hold under 8%. The sequenced material came from blood, either unsorted or a sorted T cell fraction (not recorded which). These receptors were obtained from a male donor with ankylosing spondylitis or in good health (not recorded which). Each CDR3 is given with its conserved first and last residue. Each record gives: J gene, V gene, clone size, D gene, CDR3 protein, CDR3 DNA. D genes are given only for firm matches. Size tells how often a clone was seen (once, few, many) or the class of an expanded clone, and some rows leave it out.

TRBJ1-1	TRBV28	many	.	CASSSDWRAFF	TGTGCCAGCAGTTCGGACTGGAGAGCTTTCTTT
TRBJ2-1	TRBV2	.	TRBD1	CASSRDRGSGEQFF	TGTGCCAGCAGCCGGGACAGGGGGTCGGGAGAGCAGTTCTTC
TRBJ2-2	TRBV29-1	.	.	CSVAGGISRDTGELFF	TGCAGCGTTGCCGGAGGGATAAGTAGGGACACCGGGGAGCTGTTTTTT
TRBJ2-3	TRBV20-1	many	TRBD2	CSALLAGAGFGTDTQYF	TGCAGTGCCCTACTAGCGGGAGCGGGTTTTGGTACAGATACGCAGTATTTT
TRBJ2-5	TRBV5-1	many	TRBD1	CASRTGGETQYF	TGCGCCAGCCGTACAGGGGGAGAGACCCAGTACTTC
TRBJ2-5	TRBV20-1	many	.	CSARAPTQETQYF	TGCAGTGCTAGAGCCCCTACCCAAGAGACCCAGTACTTC
TRBJ2-1	TRBV27	many	TRBD1	CASSSPDRVKRNEQFF	TGTGCCAGCAGTTCACCGGACAGGGTAAAGAGGAATGAGCAGTTCTTC
TRBJ2-1	TRBV11-2	few	TRBD2	CASSFTGTSGQFF	TGTGCCAGCAGCTTTACCGGGACTAGTGGGCAGTTCTTC
TRBJ2-2	TRBV5-1	few	.	CASSFGVDGANTGELFF	TGCGCCAGCAGCTTTGGGGTAGACGGCGCGAACACCGGGGAGCTGTTTTTT
TRBJ2-3	TRBV5-6	many	.	CASSLPHTDTQYF	TGTGCCAGCAGCTTGCCCCACACAGATACGCAGTATTTT
TRBJ1-5	TRBV30	many	.	CAWSEGGNQPQHF	TGTGCCTGGAGTGAGGGGGGGAATCAGCCCCAGCATTTT
TRBJ2-1	TRBV20-1	many	TRBD2	CSAPGTSGSGEQFF	TGCAGTGCCCCCGGGACTAGCGGGTCTGGGGAGCAGTTCTTC
TRBJ1-1	TRBV4-1	many	.	CASSQGGGFTEAFF	TGCGCCAGCAGCCAAGGAGGCGGGTTCACTGAAGCTTTCTTT
TRBJ1-1	TRBV27	.	.	CASSVRGHVNTEAFF	TGTGCCAGCTCGGTTCGGGGACATGTGAACACTGAAGCTTTCTTT
TRBJ2-5	TRBV5-1	many	.	CASSTYASAQETQYF	TGCGCCAGCAGCACCTACGCTAGCGCCCAAGAGACCCAGTACTTC
TRBJ1-2	TRBV9	many	.	CASSGGGPRGYTF	TGTGCCAGCAGCGGAGGGGGGCCGAGGGGCTACACCTTC
TRBJ1-5	TRBV5-1	many	.	CASSVDGNQPQHF	TGCGCCAGCAGCGTGGACGGGAATCAGCCCCAGCATTTT
TRBJ1-2	TRBV5-6	many	TRBD1	CASTRRTGNDGYTF	TGTGCCAGCACCCGAAGGACAGGGAATGATGGCTACACCTTC
TRBJ2-5	TRBV20-1	many	.	CSARVQLETQYF	TGCAGTGCTAGAGTCCAACTCGAGACCCAGTACTTC
TRBJ2-1	TRBV7-6	.	TRBD1	CASSLYRDRYNEQFF	TGTGCCAGCAGCTTATACCGGGACAGATACAATGAGCAGTTCTTC
TRBJ2-2	TRBV5-1	many	TRBD2	CASRRTSGGTGELFF	TGCGCCAGCAGGAGGACTAGTGGTGGCACCGGGGAGCTGTTTTTT
TRBJ2-6	TRBV2	few	.	CASSARRVRFRQGNSGANVLTF	TGTGCCAGCAGTGCACGAAGAGTTCGGTTTAGGCAGGGCAACTCTGGGGCCAACGTCCTGACTTTC
TRBJ1-5	TRBV6-5	many	.	CASSSAINQPQHF	TGTGCCAGCAGTTCAGCGATCAATCAGCCCCAGCATTTT
TRBJ2-7	TRBV5-1	many	.	CASKLGISRDYEQYF	TGCGCCAGCAAGCTTGGTATTTCCAGGGACTACGAGCAGTACTTC
TRBJ2-1	TRBV20-1	many	TRBD2	CSAPLILAGDNNEQFF	TGCAGTGCTCCTTTAATTCTAGCGGGGGATAACAATGAGCAGTTCTTC
TRBJ2-2	TRBV20-1	many	.	CSARGDQPTNTGELFF	TGCAGTGCTAGGGGGGACCAACCGACGAACACCGGGGAGCTGTTTTTT
TRBJ2-7	TRBV12-3/TRBV12-4	many	.	CASSFRDPSYEQYF	TGTGCCAGCAGTTTCCGGGACCCCTCCTACGAGCAGTACTTC
TRBJ2-6	TRBV10-1	many	TRBD1	CASSEGTGQEGANVLTF	TGCGCCAGCAGTGAAGGGACAGGGCAAGAAGGGGCCAACGTCCTGACTTTC
TRBJ2-7	TRBV20-1	few	TRBD1	CSAINRGRGSYEQYF	TGCAGTGCTATTAACAGGGGTCGCGGCTCCTACGAGCAGTACTTC